The present T cell receptor beta chain was sequenced within a study of shared clonotypes between healthy human individuals. This clone was observed once. The CDR3 contains 14 residues. Per germline, CDR1 MNHEY and CDR2 SMNVEV (reference sequence). The V and J ends lost 5 bases and 4 bases respectively, with 14 bases between them. Some clones are missing from TCRdb's copy, which holds only in-frame ones; the method was immunoSEQ multiplex PCR. Of about 1.5 million clones listed, under 99% are singletons. What was sequenced was naive CD4+ T cells sorted from blood. Subset here: CD45RA+ positively selected. This TCR derives from a man aged 30 to 45 in good health. The V gene is TRBV27, the J gene TRBJ1-1; D gene unclear. This CDR3 is CASSRGWAGTEAFF. CDR3 in DNA: TGTGCCAGCAGTAGAGGGTGGGCGGGCACTGAAGCTTTCTTT.